This T cell receptor (beta chain) was obtained from a study of shared clonotypes between healthy human individuals. Findings and caveats of the study: Large sequencing depth failed to make sorted-subset sequencing complete, rarefaction showed.

Data came from immunoSEQ multiplex PCR; TCRdb stores just in-frame clones and leaves some out. The sample yields about 1 million clones, around 74% seen once. Notes on this clone: Its antigen is as yet unknown.

The germline V gene encodes CDR1 KGHSH and CDR2 LQKENI. Trimming cost V 6 bases and J 3 bases; bases outside gene matches: 9. The CDR3 extends over 16 amino acids. The receptor was isolated from a man between 18 and 29 years old in good health. The rearrangement joins TRBV18 to TRBJ2-2, with 8 bases that match TRBD2. The specimen sequenced was memory CD4+ T cells sorted from blood. The subset here: CD45RA-negative fraction. DNA of the CDR3: TGTGCCAGCTCCCGACGGGGGGGCGCGGACACCGGGGAGCTGTTTTTT. Protein sequence: CASSRRGGADTGELFF.